Sequencing of this TCR beta chain was carried out in a study of blood T cell repertoires in COVID-19. The overall study: Donors in the United States, Italy and Spain gave samples during acute or convalescent COVID-19. T cells, B-cell-depleted T cells, or PBMCs provided the cDNA or gDNA that served as material.

Original methodology: The assay estimated nucleated cells by amplifying reference gene primers. Assay used: immunoSEQ multiplex PCR; TCRdb lists only in-frame clones, some missing. V, J and clone size are those of that table, while D and trimming were read from the DNA. The data hold 200,000 to 250,000 clones, with 85% observed a single time. V was clipped by 0 bases and J by 7 bases; unmatched bases: 8. Germline V gene data show CDR1 as SGHNT and CDR2 as YYREEE (reference sequence). The CDR3 is 16 amino acids. Specimen: peripheral blood. The TCR comes from a woman in her 70s with COVID-19, enrolled during active disease. This sequence joins TRBV5-4 and TRBJ2-1; the match to TRBD2 covers 9 bases. The CDR3 region has the DNA TGTGCCAGCAGCTTGGAGGCTAGCGGGGTATTGAATGAGCAGTTCTTC. Encoded protein: CASSLEASGVLNEQFF.